The following is a T cell receptor (beta chain) sequence with its context. The specificity of this receptor is unknown. Base qualities are not provided; no much larger clone lies one nucleotide away. Receptors were amplified or captured by the immunoSEQ multiplex PCR assay. TCRdb provides this immuneACCESS table in a form limited to in-frame rearrangements. Some clones are lacking; in checked studies, under half of them reflect an unresolved V gene, and why the rest are absent is not known. The sample yields around 15,000 clones; roughly 80% were counted once. The ten largest account for approximately 10% of the sample. V ends up 8 bases short and J 7 bases short, with an unmatched junction base count of 9. Per the germline V gene (reference sequence), SEHNR is the CDR1 and FQNEAQ is the CDR2. Counted from cysteine to phenylalanine, this CDR3 has 14 amino acids. The kept DNA is CDR3 alone, 42 bases in frame from the first base.

The sample comes from a study of T cells and Merkel cell carcinoma outcomes (dated by TCRdb to 2018 to 2020). For the wider study: The study looked at whether the tumor T-cell repertoire and T-cell density could predict clinical outcome in patients with Merkel cell carcinoma. The paper as a whole reports these results and caveats: T-cell repertoire features combined with T-cell density were reported to predict clinical outcomes in Merkel cell carcinoma patients.

The samples were obtained from people who had Merkel cell carcinoma. Rearrangement joined TRBV7-9 to TRBJ2-1, with 9 central nucleotides matching TRBD2. The clonotype was recovered from a human donor with Merkel cell carcinoma. The specimen sequenced was tumor tissue from Merkel cell carcinoma. CDR3 region: CASSAGGPGNEQFF. The DNA reads as follows: TGTGCCAGCTCGGCGGGGGGGCCGGGAAATGAGCAGTTCTTC.